This T cell receptor beta chain was identified in a study of blood T cell repertoires in COVID-19. Study background: Material from acute and convalescent COVID-19 was sourced from the United States, Italy and Spain.

Method: immunoSEQ multiplex PCR; TCRdb's copy keeps in-frame clones and lacks some. The top ten hold 11% of the sample, which has around 280,000 clones, around nine tenths seen once. Germline V gene sequence: CDR1 SGHRS, CDR2 YFSETQ. V lost 0 bases to trimming and J lost 7 bases; unmatched junction nucleotides: 1. The CDR3 consists of 14 residues. The origin of this receptor is a woman under 40 with COVID-19, enrolled during active disease. The V and J genes are TRBV5-1 and TRBJ2-4; 10 nucleotides match TRBD1. The material sequenced was peripheral blood. The CDR3 bases are TGCGCCAGCAGCTTGGGGGACAGGGGCAACATTCAGTACTTC. Its translation: CASSLGDRGNIQYF.